This TCR beta chain was observed in a study of technical replicates of blood from a few donors. Clones were sequenced by immunoSEQ multiplex PCR, and TCRdb holds only the in-frame ones, with some missing. The table includes about 82,000 clones, roughly 90% detected once. There are 14 residues in the CDR3. CDR1 and CDR2 from the germline V gene are MDHEN and SYDVKM. The V segment lost 6 bases and the J segment 4 bases; nucleotides outside the gene matches: 4. The sequence derives from a human donor in good health. Material: T cells isolated from PBMCs. J is TRBJ2-1 and V is TRBV28, with 9 nucleotides matching TRBD1. The CDR3 spells CASRGTGRYNEQFF. CDR3 DNA: TGTGCCAGCAGAGGGACAGGGCGGTACAATGAGCAGTTCTTC.